This T cell receptor (beta chain) comes out of a study of blood T cell repertoires in COVID-19. Repertoires were generated with immunoSEQ multiplex PCR, while TCRdb's copy carries only in-frame clones and drops some. The table records about 180,000 clones, around 84% of them present only once. V was clipped by 6 bases and J by 8 bases, with 16 bases between them. CDR3 length equals 14 residues. Germline CDR1 WNHNN, CDR2 SYGVQD (reference sequence). This rearrangement joins TRBV10-1 to TRBJ1-4; D may be TRBD1 (6 bases). The sequencing sample was made of PBMCs or T cells enriched from blood (not recorded which). The sequence was obtained from a man in his fifties who had recovered from COVID-19. The CDR3 reads CASRPSGRGEKLFF. DNA of the CDR3: TGCGCCAGCAGACCGAGCGGCAGGGGAGAAAAACTGTTTTTT.